A single sample is the source of the 25 T cell receptor beta chains below, sequenced in a study of sequential checkpoint blockade in melanoma. Documented treatment: randomized to nivolumab then ipilimumab (arm A) or the reverse (arm B). Measured with immunoSEQ multiplex PCR; TCRdb has only the in-frame clones, and not every one. The sample carries under 3,500 clones, about 22% recorded once. Sequences were derived from tumor tissue (inferred from file names), sampled from a patient given nivolumab and ipilimumab in sequence. These TCRs come from a human donor with melanoma.

V gene TRBV27 combines with J gene TRBJ2-1, with D unresolved. V was shortened by 6 bases and J by 5 bases, with 14 bases between the two germline ends. The germline gives CDR1 MNHEY, CDR2 SMNVEV (reference sequence). The CDR3 has 14 residues. The CDR3 protein is CASRTTSSHNEQFF. The CDR3 DNA reads TGTGCCAGCAGGACGACTTCGTCCCACAATGAGCAGTTCTTC.

The chain has TRBV5-1 and TRBJ2-1; possibly TRBD1 for D (6 bases). Germline values: CDR1 SGHRS, CDR2 YFSETQ. V dropped 1 base and J dropped 4 bases, with 15 bases sitting between them. The CDR3 is 16 amino acids. This CDR3 is CASSLSQGTIYNEQFF. DNA of the CDR3: TGCGCCAGCAGCTTGTCACAGGGAACAATTTACAATGAGCAGTTCTTC.

The V and J genes are TRBV11-3 and TRBJ2-4; 8 nucleotides line up with TRBD1. The CDR3 sequence is 15 residues long. Trimming took 3 bases from V and 6 from J; bases not matched to a gene: 7. Germline V gene sequence: CDR1 SGHNT, CDR2 YENEEA. CDR3 sequence reads: CASSFGTGYLNIQYF. The CDR3 region has the DNA TGTGCCAGCAGCTTTGGGACAGGATACCTAAACATTCAGTACTTC. Based on the CDR3 plus reference TRBV11-3 and TRBJ2-4, the full variable domain is EAGVVQSPRYKIIEKKQPVAFWCNPISGHNTLYWYLQNLGQGPELLIRYENEEAVDDSQLPKDRFSAERLKGVDSTLKIQPAELGDSAVYLCASSFGTGYLNIQYFGAGTRLSVL.

By frequency in the sample, this clone is medium-sized (0.01 to 0.1%). The chain is built from TRBV11-3 and TRBJ1-4; D not certain. The CDR3 runs to 14 residues. Trimming stripped 1 base from V and 5 bases from J, with 8 bases between. Germline assignment: CDR1 SGHNT and CDR2 YENEEA. This chain's CDR3 is CASSLGVLNEKLFF. CDR3 nucleotides: TGTGCCAGCAGCTTAGGAGTCTTGAATGAAAAACTGTTTTTT. Full variable domain (rest looked up from reference TRBV11-3 and TRBJ1-4): EAGVVQSPRYKIIEKKQPVAFWCNPISGHNTLYWYLQNLGQGPELLIRYENEEAVDDSQLPKDRFSAERLKGVDSTLKIQPAELGDSAVYLCASSLGVLNEKLFFGSGTQLSVL.

The gene calls are TRBV6-8 and TRBJ2-5; a possible D gene is TRBD2 (6 bases). CDR3 length: 17 amino acids. Per the germline V gene, CDR1 is MNHGY and CDR2 is SAAAGT. Trimming left V 5 bases short and J 3 bases short, with 22 bases between. CDR3 nucleotide sequence: TGTGCCAGCAGTATACGAGGGAGGAGGGGAATAAAAGAGACCCAGTACTTC. Its translation is CASSIRGRRGIKETQYF.

At least ten counts were recorded for this clone. The rearrangement uses TRBV11-3 and TRBJ2-5; D is unresolved. The germline V gene has CDR1 SGHNT and CDR2 YENEEA. The CDR3 covers 16 residues. V shed 5 bases and J shed 3 bases, with 19 bases lying between them. This CDR3 reads CASSGSPGSPEETQYF. The CDR3 nucleotides are TGTGCCAGCAGCGGCTCCCCAGGCTCTCCGGAAGAGACCCAGTACTTC.

The rearrangement joins TRBV18 to TRBJ2-3; D gene uncertain. The CDR3 sequence is 14 residues long. V was shortened by 2 bases and J by 3 bases, with 9 bases between the two germline ends. CDR1 KGHSH and CDR2 LQKENI come from the germline V gene. CDR3 sequence: CASSPVSLTDTQYF. In nucleotides, the CDR3 is TGTGCCAGCTCACCAGTTTCGCTAACAGATACGCAGTATTTT.

This clone appeared a few times. The J gene is TRBJ2-7, the V gene TRBV6-8; 7 bases are a match to TRBD1. Losses at the gene ends were 6 bases for V and 2 bases for J; bases not matched to a gene: 7. Germline-derived CDR1 and CDR2 are MNHGY and SAAAGT. The CDR3 runs 14 residues. For the CDR3, the DNA is TGTGCCAGCAGCTGGGACAGTGCGACCTACGAGCAGTACTTC. This sequence encodes CASSWDSATYEQYF.

By its share, this clone is medium-sized. This chain links TRBV9 with TRBJ2-2; TRBD1 matches 7 bases. Germline V gene sequence: CDR1 SGDLS, CDR2 YYNGEE. The V gene end was trimmed by 4 bases and the J gene end by 3 bases; junction bases not matched to a gene: 9. The CDR3 covers 16 residues. CDR3 bases: TGTGCCAGCAGCACCGATCACAGGGGCGACACCGGGGAGCTGTTTTTT. Residues: CASSTDHRGDTGELFF.

This clone qualifies as medium-sized. The V and J genes are TRBV11-3 and TRBJ2-5, with TRBD2 matching 12 bases. Trimming cost V 3 bases and J 10 bases; bases outside gene matches: 9. This CDR3 is 15 amino acids long. Germline-derived CDR1 and CDR2 are SGHNT and YENEEA. This CDR3 is CASSLTSGGPWVQYF. For the CDR3, the DNA is TGTGCCAGCAGCTTGACTAGCGGGGGTCCATGGGTCCAGTACTTC.

Only a few counts were recorded for this clone. This rearrangement joins TRBV6-1 to TRBJ1-2, with 8 positions matching TRBD1. V dropped 0 bases and J dropped 5; count of bases not matched to a gene: 5. In germline, CDR1 is MNHNS, CDR2 SASEGT. The CDR3 extends over 15 amino acids. The CDR3 here is CASSEAGQATYGYTF. DNA for the CDR3: TGTGCCAGCAGTGAAGCGGGACAGGCGACTTATGGCTACACCTTC.

Relative to its sample, this clone is medium-sized (0.01 to 0.1%). This chain links TRBV6-8 with TRBJ2-7; 8 nucleotides agree with TRBD1. The CDR3 runs to 14 residues. Germline CDR1 reads MNHGY; CDR2 reads SAAAGT. The V and J ends lost 5 bases and 2 bases, in that order; junction bases with no gene match: 5. Here the CDR3 DNA reads TGTGCCAGCAGTCCGGGACAGGTACCCTACGAGCAGTACTTC. Translating gives CASSPGQVPYEQYF.

This clone was recorded at least ten times. The chain couples TRBV11-3 to TRBJ1-2; D is uncertain. The CDR3 totals 14 residues. CDR1 is SGHNT, CDR2 YENEEA, per germline. Trimming shortened V by 5 bases and J by 8 bases, and 18 bases separated the two germline ends. In DNA, the CDR3 is TGTGCCAGCAGCCCCGCACCAATAATCTGGGGCTACACCTTC. Its protein product is CASSPAPIIWGYTF.

This chain links TRBV29-1 with TRBJ2-5; D is ambiguous. V was clipped by 4 bases and J by 2 bases, with 14 bases between them. Germline CDR1 and CDR2: SQVTM and ANQGSEA. The CDR3 has 14 residues. The CDR3 spells CSVGHPQEQETQYF. CDR3 bases: TGCAGCGTTGGGCATCCCCAAGAACAAGAGACCCAGTACTTC.

The chain links TRBV28 to TRBJ2-3; D possibly uses TRBD1 or TRBD2 (6 bases each). V was pared by 3 bases and J by 3 bases, with 16 bases between. The germline V gene encodes CDR1 MDHEN and CDR2 SYDVKM. There are 16 residues in the CDR3. CDR3 sequence: CASSFSGGPGTDTQYF. CDR3 in DNA: TGTGCCAGCAGTTTTAGTGGGGGGCCGGGGACAGATACGCAGTATTTT. Full variable domain (rest looked up from reference TRBV28 and TRBJ2-3): DVKVTQSSRYLVKRTGEKVFLECVQDMDHENMFWYRQDPGLGLRLIYFSYDVKMKEKGDIPEGYSVSREKKERFSLILESASTNQTSMYLCASSFSGGPGTDTQYFGPGTRLTVL.

Sample share makes this clone medium-sized. The V call is TRBV11-3, the J call TRBJ1-1; D is ambiguous. Germline assignment: CDR1 SGHNT and CDR2 YENEEA. The CDR3 totals 14 residues. The V end lost 3 bases, the J end lost 3 bases, and 11 bases lay between the germline ends. The CDR3 loop is CASSFTAQDTEAFF. CDR3 DNA: TGTGCCAGCAGCTTTACCGCCCAGGACACTGAAGCTTTCTTT.

This clone was seen a few times. V usage is TRBV6-1 and J usage is TRBJ2-7, with D maybe TRBD2 (6 bases). Trimming stripped 1 base from V and 6 bases from J, with 10 bases between. CDR3 length equals 13 residues. Germline lookup yields CDR1 MNHNS and CDR2 SASEGT. The CDR3 spells CASSEGEVGEQYF. CDR3 sequence (DNA): TGTGCCAGCAGTGAAGGGGAGGTTGGCGAGCAGTACTTC.

This chain connects TRBV12-2 to TRBJ1-3; the table names TRBD1, a call not compared with the DNA. TRBV12-2 is an annotated pseudogene. CDR3 length equals 15 residues. CDR3 nucleotide sequence: TGTGCCACGGCGGGACAGTATTTCTCTGGAAACACCATATATTTT. Translated, it gives CATAGQYFSGNTIYF.

This clone has more than one count but fewer than ten. V is TRBV11-3 and J is TRBJ2-1; 12 bases line up with TRBD2. Germline V gives CDR1 SGHNT, CDR2 YENEEA. The J segment lost 8 bases and the V segment lost 3 bases, leaving 5 bases of the junction unmatched. There are 15 residues in the CDR3. The CDR3 sequence is CASSLLAGGPYEQFF. The CDR3 bases are TGTGCCAGCAGCTTGCTAGCGGGGGGGCCCTATGAGCAGTTCTTC.

This clone was seen a handful of times. The rearrangement uses TRBV5-1 and TRBJ2-2; tentative D call: TRBD1 (6 bases). The CDR3 runs to 17 residues. Trimming left V 2 bases short and J 3 bases short, with 17 bases between. Germline CDR1 and CDR2: SGHRS and YFSETQ. CDR3 bases: TGCGCCAGCAGCTTCAATACAGGGTCCCCGGACACCGGGGAGCTGTTTTTT. Translating it yields CASSFNTGSPDTGELFF.

This clone was observed at least ten times. V gene TRBV11-3 combines with J gene TRBJ1-6, with TRBD1 as a possible D gene (6 bases). The germline V gene encodes CDR1 SGHNT and CDR2 YENEEA. The CDR3 has 16 residues. The V gene lost 7 bases and the J gene lost 9 bases, with 22 bases spanning the gap. This CDR3 is CASKPFFGGRRSPLHF. DNA for the CDR3: TGTGCCAGCAAGCCTTTTTTCGGGGGGCGACGTTCACCCCTCCACTTT.

The chain employs TRBV29-1 and TRBJ1-2; perhaps TRBD1 as D (6 bases). The germline gives CDR1 SQVTM, CDR2 ANQGSEA. CDR3 length equals 12 residues. CDR3 bases: TGCGGGTCGGCGGGGGGCCGATATGGCTACACCTTC. Protein sequence: CGSAGGRYGYTF.

This clone has a handful of counts. This rearrangement joins TRBV19 to TRBJ1-2; D is ambiguous. Deletions cut 1 base from V and 2 bases from J, with 8 bases between. This CDR3 has 14 residues. CDR1 and CDR2 (germline): LNHDA, SQIVND (reference sequence). The CDR3 DNA sequence: TGTGCCAGTAGTATAGTCCGGGCGAACTATGGCTACACCTTC. Its translation: CASSIVRANYGYTF.

The chain is built from TRBV12-5 and TRBJ2-5, with 13 nucleotides matching TRBD2. The CDR3 consists of 21 residues. J was trimmed by 2 bases and V by 1 base; bases with no gene match: 16. Germline loops: CDR1 LGHNT, CDR2 FRNRAP. CDR3 sequence reads: CASGLGIHGTSGAYIQETQYF. DNA for the CDR3: TGTGCTAGTGGTTTGGGTATCCACGGGACTAGCGGGGCCTACATTCAAGAGACCCAGTACTTC.

This clone is labeled as large (0.1 to 1%). This chain links TRBV11-3 with TRBJ2-7; the D is unclear. CDR1 and CDR2 from the germline V gene are SGHNT and YENEEA. Deletions cut 3 bases from V and 1 base from J, with 10 bases between. The CDR3 is made up of 14 amino acids. Here the CDR3 reads CASSLFGPSYEQYF. DNA of the CDR3: TGTGCCAGCAGCTTGTTCGGCCCTTCCTACGAGCAGTACTTC.